These 30 T cell receptor beta chains originate from one sample sequenced in a study of shared clonotypes between healthy human individuals. Only in-frame clones appear in the TCRdb table, and some are missing; sequencing was by immunoSEQ multiplex PCR. The repertoire holds more than 2 million clones, with approximately 94% as singletons. Sequenced material: naive CD4+ T cells sorted from blood. Documented subset: CD45RA+ positively selected. The receptors stem from a man aged 18 to 29 in good health.

The rearrangement joins TRBV27 to TRBJ1-5, with 7 bases identical to TRBD1. CDR1 is MNHEY and CDR2 is SMNVEV in the germline V gene (reference sequence). With 6 bases clipped from V and 6 bases from J, the junction kept 17 bases outside the gene matches. There are 17 residues in the CDR3. The CDR3 sequence is CASSIWGGRDSGQPQHF. DNA of the CDR3: TGTGCCAGCAGCATATGGGGAGGCCGGGACAGTGGTCAGCCCCAGCATTTT.

The chain couples TRBV10-3 to TRBJ2-7, with 10 bases aligning to TRBD1. V was clipped by 0 bases and J by 4 bases; unmatched bases: 12. Germline V CDR1 and CDR2: ENHRY, SYGVKD. The CDR3 totals 18 residues. DNA of the CDR3: TGTGCCATCAGTGAGTCCTTGACTAAGCCGGACAGGGGGTACGAGCAGTACTTC. Translated, it gives CAISESLTKPDRGYEQYF.

Worth noting for this clone: This specimen includes other DNA sequences encoding the same CDR3. V and J are TRBV6-6 and TRBJ2-5, with D uncertain. Germline V lookup: CDR1 MNHNY, CDR2 SVGAGI (reference sequence). V was clipped by 4 bases and J by 5 bases, with 5 bases between them. The CDR3 is 11 amino acids. The CDR3 region has the DNA TGTGCCAGCAGTTCAGGCGAGACCCAGTACTTC. Protein product: CASSSGETQYF.

V is TRBV30 and J is TRBJ2-3; D is uncertain. Per the germline V gene, CDR1 is GTSNPN and CDR2 is SVGIG (reference sequence). The CDR3 covers 15 residues. The germline V and J ends were trimmed by 0 bases and 4 bases, with 14 bases remaining between them. CDR3 sequence (DNA): TGTGCCTGGAGTGTACCCGGCAGTAGGGCAGATACGCAGTATTTT. Protein product: CAWSVPGSRADTQYF.

This clone appeared a single time. This rearrangement joins TRBV6-6 to TRBJ2-2; 7 bases fit TRBD1. The CDR3 runs to 16 residues. The germline gives CDR1 MNHNY, CDR2 SVGAGI (reference sequence). V lost 2 bases, J lost 0 bases, and 3 bases stayed unmatched. The CDR3 region has the DNA TGTGCCAGCAGTTACGGGCAGGGGGCGAACACCGGGGAGCTGTTTTTT. Its translation: CASSYGQGANTGELFF.

The rearrangement uses TRBV30 and TRBJ2-4; TRBD1 is a possible D gene (5 bases). Per the germline V gene, CDR1 is GTSNPN and CDR2 is SVGIG (reference sequence). The CDR3 loop spans 14 amino acids. Trimming left V 1 base short and J 4 bases short, with 11 bases between. The CDR3 protein is CAWSGQILKNIQYF. CDR3 DNA sequence: TGTGCCTGGAGTGGACAGATACTAAAAAACATTCAGTACTTC.

The V call is TRBV7-9, the J call TRBJ1-2; 7 positions agree with TRBD1. Germline V CDR1 and CDR2: SEHNR, FQNEAQ (reference sequence). J was trimmed by 5 bases and V by 1 base; bases with no gene match: 7. This CDR3 region has 15 residues. DNA of the CDR3: TGTGCCAGCAGCTTAGGCGGGGACAGACTTTATGGCTACACCTTC. Translation gives CASSLGGDRLYGYTF.

The CDR3 DNA reads TGTGCCAGCTCACCGGTGGAGGGTAGCAATCAGCCCCAGCATTTT. Protein: CASSPVEGSNQPQHF. V is TRBV18 and J is TRBJ1-5, with D unresolved. The CDR3 consists of 15 residues. V gave up 3 bases and J gave up 0 bases, with 9 bases separating them. CDR1 KGHSH and CDR2 LQKENI come from the germline V gene.

This clone is a singleton in its sample. The chain is built from TRBV19 and TRBJ2-4; D is ambiguous. Germline CDR1 LNHDA, CDR2 SQIVND (reference sequence). The CDR3 extends over 16 amino acids. V was shortened by 0 bases and J by 0 bases, with 9 bases between the two germline ends. The CDR3 protein is CASSIDHQLAKNIQYF. The CDR3 region has the DNA TGTGCCAGTAGTATAGATCACCAGCTAGCCAAAAACATTCAGTACTTC.

V and J are TRBV2 and TRBJ2-2; 9 nucleotides agree with TRBD1. The germline gives CDR1 SNHLY, CDR2 FYNNEI. The CDR3 consists of 14 residues. V lost 6 bases to trimming and J lost 4 bases; unmatched junction nucleotides: 3. CDR3: CASRGQGSTGELFF. CDR3 sequence (DNA): TGTGCCAGCAGGGGACAGGGCTCCACCGGGGAGCTGTTTTTT.

The chain joins TRBV6-5 to TRBJ2-7, with 7 nucleotides matching TRBD1. The CDR3 is 15 amino acids. J gave up 0 bases and V 6 bases, and 8 bases lay outside the gene matches. The germline V gene encodes CDR1 MNHEY and CDR2 SVGAGI. The CDR3 spells CASRAPGTASYEQYF. CDR3 bases: TGTGCCAGCAGGGCCCCCGGGACAGCCTCCTACGAGCAGTACTTC.

The gene calls are TRBV7-2 and TRBJ2-4, with 10 bases that match TRBD1. V shed 6 bases and J 7 bases; nucleotides not matched to a gene: 6. In germline, CDR1 is SGHTA, CDR2 FQGNSA. The CDR3 runs 14 residues. The CDR3 reads CASSRPGQGNIQYF. The CDR3 nucleotides are TGTGCCAGCAGTAGGCCGGGACAGGGGAACATTCAGTACTTC. Variable domain in full (rest from reference TRBV7-2 and TRBJ2-4): GAGVSQSPSNKVTEKGKDVELRCDPISGHTALYWYRQSLGQGLEFLIYFQGNSAPDKSGLPSDRFSAERTGGSVSTLTIQRTQQEDSAVYLCASSRPGQGNIQYFGAGTRLSVL.

This clone was seen once. The DNA of the CDR3 is TGTGCCAGTAGGAGAGAAGGGGCTAACTATGGCTACACCTTC. It yields the protein CASRREGANYGYTF. This rearrangement joins TRBV19 to TRBJ1-2; the D gene is possibly TRBD1 (5 bases). This CDR3 has 14 residues. Deletions cut 6 bases from V and 0 bases from J, with 11 bases between. Per germline, CDR1 LNHDA and CDR2 SQIVND (reference sequence).

This sequence joins TRBV4-1 and TRBJ2-5; unclear D gene. The CDR3 length is 13 residues. V shed 1 base and J shed 5 bases, with 8 bases lying between them. CDR1 is MGHRA, CDR2 YSYEKL, per germline. The CDR3 sequence is CASSQAVLETQYF. In DNA, the CDR3 is TGCGCCAGCAGCCAAGCGGTTTTGGAGACCCAGTACTTC.

This chain uses TRBV5-6 with TRBJ2-5; maybe TRBD2 (5 bases). Per germline, CDR1 SGHDT and CDR2 YYEEEE. V gave up 7 bases and J gave up 1 base, with 14 bases separating them. This CDR3 has 14 amino acids. CDR3 sequence (DNA): TGTGCCAGCTTCGGGATCCAGGCCCAAGAGACCCAGTACTTC. Encoded protein: CASFGIQAQETQYF.

V and J are TRBV9 and TRBJ2-2, with 7 bases aligning to TRBD2. There are 16 residues in the CDR3. Germline lookup yields CDR1 SGDLS and CDR2 YYNGEE. J was trimmed by 2 bases and V by 2 bases; bases with no gene match: 6. DNA of the CDR3: TGTGCCAGCAGCGTTCCAGCGGGACTCAACACCGGGGAGCTGTTTTTT. It specifies CASSVPAGLNTGELFF.

About this clone itself: This same CDR3 is encoded by further DNA sequences in the sample. The gene calls are TRBV19 and TRBJ1-5; D is undetermined. Germline lookup yields CDR1 LNHDA and CDR2 SQIVND (reference sequence). There are 13 residues in the CDR3. Trimming shortened V by 3 bases and J by 7 bases, and 10 bases separated the two germline ends. The CDR3 here is CASSIPGGQPQHF. CDR3 DNA: TGTGCCAGTAGTATTCCGGGAGGGCAGCCCCAGCATTTT.

In its sample, this clone was seen once. CDR3 coding DNA: TGTGCCTGGACCACTACCCGGCGTAGCACAGATACGCAGTATTTT. Translated: CAWTTTRRSTDTQYF. The chain has TRBV30 and TRBJ2-3, with D uncertain. V was cut by 4 bases and J by 0 bases, with 14 bases left in between. CDR3 length equals 15 residues. Germline V CDR1 and CDR2: GTSNPN, SVGIG (reference sequence). Supplemented by reference TRBV30 and TRBJ2-3, the full variable domain reads SQTIHQWPATLVQPVGSPLSLECTVEGTSNPNLYWYRQAAGRGLQLLFYSVGIGQISSEVPQNLSASRPQDRQFILSSKKLLLSDSGFYLCAWTTTRRSTDTQYFGPGTRLTVL.

Regarding this clone: Distinct nucleotide sequences in the sample also encode this CDR3. J is TRBJ1-4 and V is TRBV6-5; no firm D call. The CDR3 extends over 11 amino acids. CDR1 is MNHEY, CDR2 SVGAGI, per germline. The germline V and J ends were trimmed by 8 bases and 8 bases, with 9 bases remaining between them. CDR3 sequence (DNA): TGTGCCAGCCGGAGAGGGGAAAAACTGTTTTTT. It encodes CASRRGEKLFF.

Concerning this clone itself: The sample has other DNA sequences that encode this CDR3 too. The V and J genes are TRBV19 and TRBJ2-3, with TRBD1 matching over 10 bases. The CDR3 runs 13 residues. With V trimmed by 6 bases and J by 3 bases, 0 bases remained unmatched. From germline, CDR1 is LNHDA and CDR2 SQIVND (reference sequence). The CDR3 nucleotides are TGTGCCAGTAGGGGACAGGGGACAGATACGCAGTATTTT. Translation: CASRGQGTDTQYF.

This rearrangement joins TRBV4-1 to TRBJ1-6, with D possibly TRBD1 on 5 matching bases. Trimming cost V 0 bases and J 7 bases, with 13 bases left between them. Germline V CDR1 and CDR2: MGHRA, YSYEKL. This CDR3 has 16 residues. CDR3 in amino acids: CASSQDLRGGNSPLHF. DNA for the CDR3: TGCGCCAGCAGCCAAGATTTGCGGGGCGGGAATTCACCCCTCCACTTT.

The J gene is TRBJ1-4, the V gene TRBV10-1; the match to TRBD1 covers 8 bases. The germline CDR1 and CDR2 sequences are WNHNN and SYGVQD (reference sequence). The CDR3 covers 15 residues. V was pared by 3 bases and J by 3 bases, with 3 bases of the junction left unmatched. CDR3 protein: CASSDGQGPNEKLFF. The CDR3 coding sequence is TGCGCCAGCAGTGACGGACAGGGTCCTAATGAAAAACTGTTTTTT.

This clone appeared once. The chain is built from TRBV7-3 and TRBJ2-3; D is perhaps TRBD2 (5 bases). The CDR3 length is 14 residues. Germline V gene sequence: CDR1 SGHTA, CDR2 FQGTGA. Trimming removed 6 bases at V and 2 bases at J, with 12 bases between. CDR3 residues: CASSGSGNTDTQYF. The CDR3 coding sequence is TGTGCCAGCAGTGGAAGCGGAAACACAGATACGCAGTATTTT.

This clone was observed a single time. The J gene is TRBJ2-3, the V gene TRBV9; 7 bases map to TRBD2. Trimming took 7 bases from V and 1 from J; bases not matched to a gene: 9. CDR3 length: 15 amino acids. Per germline, CDR1 SGDLS and CDR2 YYNGEE. In DNA form, the CDR3 reads TGTGCCAGCGCCCTTTCGGGAGGACGCACAGATACGCAGTATTTT. This encodes CASALSGGRTDTQYF.

The rearrangement links TRBV29-1 to TRBJ2-2; 8 bases match TRBD1. The CDR3 consists of 13 residues. Germline CDR1 and CDR2: SQVTM and ANQGSEA. The trim removed 6 bases at V and 4 bases at J, leaving 4 bases unmatched. The CDR3 loop is CSVSRGLTGELFF. CDR3 DNA: TGCAGCGTCAGCAGGGGGCTCACCGGGGAGCTGTTTTTT.

The J gene is TRBJ1-6, the V gene TRBV19; tentative D call: TRBD1 (6 bases). V shed 7 bases and J shed 5 bases, with 12 bases lying between them. Per germline, CDR1 LNHDA and CDR2 SQIVND (reference sequence). The CDR3 is made up of 14 amino acids. The CDR3 DNA reads TGTGCCAGTAACATTAGGACAGATAATTCACCCCTCCACTTT. Encoded protein: CASNIRTDNSPLHF.

V gene TRBV2 combines with J gene TRBJ2-7, with D perhaps assigned TRBD1 or TRBD2 (6 bases each). The CDR3 is 12 amino acids. The germline gives CDR1 SNHLY, CDR2 FYNNEI. The CDR3 protein is CALQRGDYEQYF. CDR3 sequence (DNA): TGTGCTCTCCAGAGGGGGGACTACGAGCAGTACTTC.

This clone has a single count. This chain connects TRBV7-2 to TRBJ1-6; no firm D call. V dropped 2 bases and J dropped 8 bases, with 10 bases sitting between them. Germline V gives CDR1 SGHTA, CDR2 FQGNSA. The CDR3 runs to 14 residues. CDR3 in amino acids: CASSLNQAYSPLHF. Written as DNA, the CDR3 is TGTGCCAGCAGCTTAAACCAAGCATATTCACCCCTCCACTTT.

This clone was detected only once. The same CDR3 can be traced to other DNA sequences in this sample. V usage is TRBV2 and J usage is TRBJ2-5, with 8 nucleotides matching TRBD1. The CDR3 consists of 14 residues. Trimming removed 3 bases from V and 1 base from J; junction bases left unmatched: 1. CDR1 and CDR2 (germline): SNHLY, FYNNEI. For the CDR3, the DNA is TGTGCCAGCAGTGAGGACAGGGCCCAAGAGACCCAGTACTTC. It yields the protein CASSEDRAQETQYF.

CDR3 DNA sequence: TGTGCCATCAGTCGAGCCAGCGGGGGGGAGAGTGAGCAGTTCTTC. Amino acids: CAISRASGGESEQFF. The J gene is TRBJ2-1, the V gene TRBV10-3, with TRBD2 identical over 10 bases. There are 15 residues in the CDR3. After removal of 5 bases from V and 9 bases from J, the junction contained 10 bases not matched to a gene. CDR1 and CDR2 from the germline V gene are ENHRY and SYGVKD.